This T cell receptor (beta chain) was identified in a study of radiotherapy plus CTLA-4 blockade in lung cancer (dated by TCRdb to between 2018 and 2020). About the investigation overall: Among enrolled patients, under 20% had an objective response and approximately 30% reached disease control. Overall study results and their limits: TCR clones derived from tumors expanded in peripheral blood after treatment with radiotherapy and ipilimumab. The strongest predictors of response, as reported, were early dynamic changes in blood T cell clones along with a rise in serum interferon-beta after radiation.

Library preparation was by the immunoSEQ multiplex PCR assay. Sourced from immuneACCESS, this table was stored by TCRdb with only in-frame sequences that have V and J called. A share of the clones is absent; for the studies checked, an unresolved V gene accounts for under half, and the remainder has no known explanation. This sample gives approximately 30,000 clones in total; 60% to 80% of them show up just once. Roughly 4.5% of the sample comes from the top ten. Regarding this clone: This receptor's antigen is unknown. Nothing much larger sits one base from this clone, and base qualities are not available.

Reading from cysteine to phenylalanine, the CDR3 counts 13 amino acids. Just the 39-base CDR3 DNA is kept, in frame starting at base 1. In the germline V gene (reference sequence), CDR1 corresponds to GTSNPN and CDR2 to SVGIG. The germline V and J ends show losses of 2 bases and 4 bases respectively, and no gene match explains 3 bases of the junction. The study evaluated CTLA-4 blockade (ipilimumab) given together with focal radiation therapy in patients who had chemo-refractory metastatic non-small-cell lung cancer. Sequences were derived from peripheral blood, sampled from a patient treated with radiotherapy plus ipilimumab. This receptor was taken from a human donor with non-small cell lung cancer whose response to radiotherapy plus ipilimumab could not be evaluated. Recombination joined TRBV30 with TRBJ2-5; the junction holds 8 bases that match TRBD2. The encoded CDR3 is CAWSSLAGETQYF. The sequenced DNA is TGTGCCTGGAGTAGTCTAGCGGGAGAGACCCAGTACTTC.